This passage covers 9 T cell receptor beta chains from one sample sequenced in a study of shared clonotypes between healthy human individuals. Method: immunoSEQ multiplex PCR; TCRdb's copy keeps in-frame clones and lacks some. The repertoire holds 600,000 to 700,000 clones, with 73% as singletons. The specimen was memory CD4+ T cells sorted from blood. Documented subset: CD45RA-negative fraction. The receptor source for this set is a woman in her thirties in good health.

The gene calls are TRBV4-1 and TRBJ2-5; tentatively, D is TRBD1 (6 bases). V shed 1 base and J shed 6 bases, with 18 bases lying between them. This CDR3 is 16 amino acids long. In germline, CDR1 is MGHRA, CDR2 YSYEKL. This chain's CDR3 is CASSQVLLAQGQTQYF. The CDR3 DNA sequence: TGCGCCAGCAGCCAAGTGTTACTCGCACAGGGACAGACCCAGTACTTC.

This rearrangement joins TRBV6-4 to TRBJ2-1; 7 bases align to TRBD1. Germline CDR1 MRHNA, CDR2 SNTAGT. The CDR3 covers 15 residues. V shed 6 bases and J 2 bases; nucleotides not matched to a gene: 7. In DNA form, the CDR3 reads TGTGCCAGCAGCGTCGACAGGGCGACCTACAATGAGCAGTTCTTC. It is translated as CASSVDRATYNEQFF.

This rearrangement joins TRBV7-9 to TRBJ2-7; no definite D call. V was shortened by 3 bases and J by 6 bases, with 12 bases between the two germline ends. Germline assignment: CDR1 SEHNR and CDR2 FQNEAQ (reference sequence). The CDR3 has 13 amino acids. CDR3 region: CASSLAPQLEQYF. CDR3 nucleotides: TGTGCCAGCAGCTTGGCTCCACAGCTCGAGCAGTACTTC.

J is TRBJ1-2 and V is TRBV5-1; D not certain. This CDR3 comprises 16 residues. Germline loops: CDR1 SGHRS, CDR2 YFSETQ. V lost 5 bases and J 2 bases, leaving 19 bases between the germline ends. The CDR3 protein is CASRSGTSLENYGYTF. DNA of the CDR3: TGCGCCAGCAGGAGCGGTACGAGCCTGGAGAACTATGGCTACACCTTC.

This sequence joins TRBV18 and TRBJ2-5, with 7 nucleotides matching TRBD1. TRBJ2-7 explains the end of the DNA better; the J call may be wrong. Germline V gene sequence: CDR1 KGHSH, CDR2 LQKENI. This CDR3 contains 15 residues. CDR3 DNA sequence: TGTGCCAGCTCACCAATCAGGGGGACAGCGTACGAGCAGTACTTC. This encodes CASSPIRGTAYEQYF.

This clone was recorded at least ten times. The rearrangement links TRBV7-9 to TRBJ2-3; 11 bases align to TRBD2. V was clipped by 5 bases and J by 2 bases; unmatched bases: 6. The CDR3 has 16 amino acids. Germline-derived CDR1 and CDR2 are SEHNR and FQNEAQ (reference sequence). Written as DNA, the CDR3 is TGTGCCAGCAGCCAGGGGACTAGCGGATTCACAGATACGCAGTATTTT. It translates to CASSQGTSGFTDTQYF.

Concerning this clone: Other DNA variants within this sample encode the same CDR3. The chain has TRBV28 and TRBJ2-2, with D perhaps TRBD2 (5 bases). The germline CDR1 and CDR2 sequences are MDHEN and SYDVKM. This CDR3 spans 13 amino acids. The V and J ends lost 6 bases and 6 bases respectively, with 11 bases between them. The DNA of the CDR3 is TGTGCCAGCAGACTAGACGGAGCCGGGGAGCTGTTTTTT. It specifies CASRLDGAGELFF.

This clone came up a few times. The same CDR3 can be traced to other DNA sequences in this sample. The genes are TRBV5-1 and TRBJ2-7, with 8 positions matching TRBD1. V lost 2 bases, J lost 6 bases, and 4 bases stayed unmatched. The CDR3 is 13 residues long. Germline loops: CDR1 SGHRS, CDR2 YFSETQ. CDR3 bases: TGCGCCAGCAGCTTAGGGACAGGCGGCGAGCAGTACTTC. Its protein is CASSLGTGGEQYF.

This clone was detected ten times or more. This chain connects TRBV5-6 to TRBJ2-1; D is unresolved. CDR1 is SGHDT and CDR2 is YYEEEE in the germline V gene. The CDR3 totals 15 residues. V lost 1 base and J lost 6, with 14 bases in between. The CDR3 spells CASSLTASFSNEQFF. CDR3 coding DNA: TGTGCCAGCAGCTTGACGGCTAGTTTTTCCAATGAGCAGTTCTTC. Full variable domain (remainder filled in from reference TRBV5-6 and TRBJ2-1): DAGVTQSPTHLIKTRGQQVTLRCSPKSGHDTVSWYQQALGQGPQFIFQYYEEEERQRGNFPDRFSGHQFPNYSSELNVNALLLGDSALYLCASSLTASFSNEQFFGPGTRLTVL.